Listed here are 9 T cell receptor beta chains from one sample, sequenced in a study of T cell clonality in common variable immunodeficiency. Only in-frame clones appear in the TCRdb table, and some are missing; sequencing was by immunoSEQ multiplex PCR. Altogether about 52,000 clones were found in the sample, and no singletons occur. Sequencing was carried out using peripheral blood mononuclear cells. All receptors derive from a person aged 18-70 years in good health.

This clone has more than one count but fewer than ten. The read ends 3 residues shy of where the CDR3 ends; the end is completed using the germline J gene. Additional DNA sequences in this sample encode the identical CDR3. The chain links TRBV20-1 to TRBJ1-4; a possible D gene is TRBD1 (6 bases). With 6 bases removed from V and 5 bases from J, the gap between germline ends came to 19 bases. CDR1 DFQATT and CDR2 SNEGSKA come from the germline V gene (reference sequence). The CDR3 length is 15 residues. CDR3 region: CSAHGGPGANEKLFF. CDR3 DNA (partial): TGCAGTGCGCACGGGGGGCCCGGAGCCAATGAAAAA.

This clone is labeled medium-sized. The CDR3 reads CATSRLAGKVTDTQYF. Incomplete CDR3 DNA: TGTGCCACCAGCAGGCTAGCGGGAAAGGTCACAGATACG. This chain links TRBV15 with TRBJ2-3; TRBD2 matches at 9 bases. The read stops 3 residues short of the end of the CDR3; the missing end is completed from the germline J gene. With 3 bases clipped from V and 2 bases from J, the junction kept 6 bases outside the gene matches. Germline loops: CDR1 LNHNV, CDR2 YYDKDF (reference sequence). CDR3 length equals 16 residues.

This clone was seen ten or more times. The CDR3 end is not reached by the read, which stops 3 residues before it; the germline J gene fills it in. The chain recombines TRBV18 with TRBJ2-2; 8 nucleotides line up with TRBD2. The CDR3 loop spans 17 amino acids. V lost 2 bases and J lost 4; bases outside the gene matches: 9. Germline V gene lookup returns CDR1 KGHSH and CDR2 LQKENI. Here the CDR3 reads CASSPGLASRGTGELFF. The CDR3 bases that were read are TGTGCCAGCTCACCAGGACTAGCCTCAAGGGGCACCGGGGAG.

This clone was recorded many times. Sequencing ends 3 residues short of the CDR3 end; the germline J gene provides the rest. The genes are TRBV5-4 and TRBJ2-5; D is uncertain. CDR3 size: 14 residues. V shed 4 bases and J shed 5 bases, with 15 bases lying between them. Germline CDR1 SGHNT, CDR2 YYREEE (reference sequence). This CDR3 reads CASSLGLRQETQYF. The CDR3 bases that were read are TGTGCCAGCAGCCTAGGATTGCGGCAGGAGACC.

In this sample, this clone turned up many times. The CDR3 spells CSAPPGLAGADLWDEQFF. Incomplete CDR3 DNA: TGCAGTGCTCCACCGGGACTAGCGGGAGCCGACCTTTGGGATGAG. V usage is TRBV20-1 and J usage is TRBJ2-1, with TRBD2 matching 14 bases. The read terminates 3 residues before the CDR3 end, so the remaining end is supplied by the germline J gene. Looked up from germline, CDR1 is DFQATT and CDR2 is SNEGSKA (reference sequence). After removal of 5 bases from V and 8 bases from J, the junction contained 17 bases not matched to a gene. CDR3 size: 18 residues.

The table lists this clone with a few counts. CDR3 loop: CASSPWGREASGASYEQYF. CDR3 DNA (partial): TGTGCCAGTAGCCCGTGGGGCAGGGAGGCTAGCGGGGCGTCCTACGAG. The chain couples TRBV19 to TRBJ2-7; TRBD2 matches at 9 bases. The read comes to an end 3 residues before the CDR3 does, leaving the germline J gene to fill in the end. The junction had 19 bases not matched to a gene; V was cut back by 6 bases and J by 1 base. This CDR3 is built from 19 residues. CDR1 LNHDA and CDR2 SQIVND come from the germline V gene (reference sequence).

This clone was counted many times. The CDR3 extends 3 residues past the end of the read, so its final part is completed from the germline J gene. The rearrangement uses TRBV11-3 and TRBJ2-1, with D possibly matching TRBD2 (5 bases). This CDR3 contains 15 residues. Trimming removed 1 base from V and 7 bases from J, with 14 bases in between. CDR1 and CDR2 (germline): SGHNT, YENEEA. The CDR3 reads CASSLGASRSNEQFF. The CDR3 DNA, read in part, is TGTGCCAGCAGCTTAGGGGCTAGCAGGTCAAATGAG.

With respect to this clone: The read comes to an end 3 residues before the CDR3 does, leaving the germline J gene to fill in the end. This sequence joins TRBV5-1 and TRBJ2-1; 10 bases match TRBD2. In germline, CDR1 is SGHRS, CDR2 YFSETQ. After removal of 1 base from V and 9 bases from J, the junction contained 7 bases not matched to a gene. The length of the CDR3 is 15 residues. CDR3 sequence: CASSLSSGSILEQFF. The sequenced part of the CDR3 DNA is TGCGCCAGCAGCTTGTCTAGCGGGAGTATTCTTGAG. The variable domain in full, with the rest retrieved from reference TRBV5-1 and TRBJ2-1, is KAGVTQTPRYLIKTRGQQVTLSCSPISGHRSVSWYQQTPGQGLQFLFEYFSETQRNKGNFPGRFSGRQFSNSRSEMNVSTLELGDSALYLCASSLSSGSILEQFFGPGTRLTVL.

This clone came up many times. The read is 3 residues too short to cover the CDR3 end, so that end is filled in from the germline J gene. The chain joins TRBV20-1 to TRBJ2-5; 11 bases match TRBD2. This CDR3 spans 14 amino acids. Germline loops: CDR1 DFQATT, CDR2 SNEGSKA (reference sequence). J was trimmed by 2 bases and V by 4 bases; bases with no gene match: 3. The CDR3 reads CSATGLAAQETQYF. The part of the CDR3 DNA that was read is TGCAGTGCTACGGGACTAGCGGCACAAGAGACC.